The rows below give T cell receptor beta chains drawn from one sample of a study of CD8+CD57+ T cells in acquired aplastic anemia. TCRdb itself ran the reads through MiXCR, one entry per CDR3 protein. This sample has roughly 81,000 distinct CDR3 sequences, with 40% to 55% found just once. Sequencing was done on a sample of sorted CD4+, CD8+, or CD8+CD57+ T cells (not recorded which) from PBMCs. These receptors were obtained from a human donor in good health, serving as a control. CDR3s include the opening cysteine and the closing phenylalanine or tryptophan. Fields, in order: clone size, J gene, V gene, D gene, CDR3 protein, CDR3 DNA. A D gene is named only where the DNA matches it firmly. Some rows have no size entry. The others give once, few or many, or a class for an expanded clone.

many TRBJ2-3 TRBV29-1 TRBD2 CSVSPGTSGDTQYF TGCAGCGTATCCCCCGGGACTAGCGGAGATACGCAGTATTTT
NA TRBJ1-1 TRBV19 NA CASTDPNTEAFF TGTGCCAGTACTGACCCTAACACTGAAGCTTTCTTT
NA TRBJ2-3 TRBV25-1 TRBD2 CASSRLAGGITDTQCF TGTGCCAGTAGTCGACTTGCGGGAGGGATCACAGATACGCAGTGTTTT
NA TRBJ2-7 TRBV5-4 TRBD2 CASSLGTSAYYEQYF TGTGCCAGCAGCTTGGGGACTAGCGCTTACTACGAGCAGTACTTC
many TRBJ1-3 TRBV7-6 NA CASSLEQGSGNTIYF TGTGCCAGCAGCTTGGAACAGGGCTCTGGAAACACCATATATTTT
NA TRBJ2-1 TRBV25-1 TRBD1 CASIPGTGEDEQFF TGTGCCAGCATACCCGGGACAGGGGAGGATGAGCAGTTCTTC
NA TRBJ2-5 TRBV25-1 NA CASSALRGESYQETQYF TGTGCCAGCAGTGCCCTAAGGGGGGAATCGTACCAAGAGACCCAGTACTTC
few TRBJ2-3 TRBV25-1 TRBD2 CAGSSDYLLAGGPDTQYF TGTGCCGGCAGCTCAGACTACCTACTAGCGGGAGGGCCAGATACGCAGTATTTT
many TRBJ1-2 TRBV15 NA CATSRDWEVRVAGYTF TGTGCCACCAGCAGAGATTGGGAGGTCAGGGTCGCTGGCTACACCTTC
many TRBJ2-1 TRBV19 TRBD2 CASSIVRAGGTYNEQFF TGTGCCAGTAGTATAGTCAGAGCGGGAGGCACCTACAATGAGCAGTTCTTC
many TRBJ2-7 TRBV13 NA CASTLRGSSYEQYF TGTGCCAGCACCTTACGGGGGAGCTCCTACGAGCAGTACTTC
NA TRBJ2-1 TRBV12-5 TRBD2 CASGSPTSAMASDEQFF TGTGCTAGTGGCTCTCCGACTAGCGCGATGGCCAGCGATGAGCAGTTCTTC
NA TRBJ2-3 TRBV25-1 TRBD2 CASSALAGSGVTDTQYF TGTGCCAGCAGTGCCCTAGCGGGGTCGGGTGTCACAGATACGCAGTATTTT
NA TRBJ2-1 TRBV2 TRBD2 CASSGTSGRANEQFF TGTGCCAGCAGTGGTACTAGCGGGAGAGCCAATGAGCAGTTCTTC
NA TRBJ1-1 TRBV2 NA CASRVFTEAFF TGTGCCAGCAGGGTGTTCACTGAAGCTTTCTTT
many TRBJ1-5 TRBV12-3/TRBV12-4 TRBD1 CASSTGQRNQPQHF TGTGCCAGCAGCACGGGACAGAGAAATCAGCCCCAGCATTTT
few TRBJ2-3 TRBV2 TRBD2 CASSEGPGLAGSGNEQYF TGTGCCAGCAGTGAAGGGCCGGGACTAGCGGGGTCAGGCAATGAGCAGTATTTT
many TRBJ2-7 TRBV29-1 TRBD1 CSVDDVGGGQYF TGCAGCGTTGACGATGTAGGGGGCGGGCAGTACTTC
many TRBJ2-5 TRBV5-1 TRBD2 CASSLPSGSPQYF TGCGCCAGCAGCTTGCCTAGCGGGAGTCCCCAGTACTTC
few TRBJ1-2 TRBV24-1 NA CASSTRDAPEQGYTF TGTGCCAGCAGTACTCGGGACGCCCCGGAACAAGGCTACACCTTC
NA TRBJ2-7 TRBV2 NA CASSEKGYTGYF TGTGCCAGCAGTGAAAAGGGGTATACGGGGTACTTC
many TRBJ2-1 TRBV2 TRBD2 CASRLVAGLYNEQFF TGTGCCAGCAGGCTCGTAGCGGGACTTTACAATGAGCAGTTCTTC
many TRBJ1-2 TRBV15 TRBD1 CATSTSGTGGGMFYGYTF TGTGCCACCAGCACTTCTGGGACAGGGGGCGGTATGTTCTATGGCTACACCTTC
NA TRBJ2-5 TRBV19 NA CASTSEGAQYF TGTGCCAGTACCTCAGAAGGGGCCCAGTACTTC
NA TRBJ2-2 TRBV9 TRBD2 CASSVPRGRLAGRTGELFF TGTGCCAGCAGCGTACCGCGAGGCAGACTAGCGGGGCGCACCGGGGAGCTGTTTTTT
many TRBJ2-5 TRBV20-1 TRBD1 CSARGTGDGETQYF TGCAGTGCTAGGGGGACAGGGGACGGGGAGACCCAGTACTTC
many TRBJ1-2 TRBV24-1 NA CATGPGRKGGYTF TGTGCCACCGGACCCGGTCGGAAGGGAGGCTACACCTTC
NA TRBJ2-1 TRBV7-2 NA CASSLPGEICNEQFF TGTGCCAGCAGCTTACCGGGGGAGATCTGCAATGAGCAGTTCTTC
NA TRBJ2-7 TRBV5-1 TRBD2 CASSVSGGAYEQYF TGCGCCAGCAGCGTCAGCGGGGGGGCCTACGAGCAGTACTTC
many TRBJ2-3 TRBV7-2 NA CASSLVDYTDTQYF TGTGCCAGCAGCTTAGTTGATTACACAGATACGCAGTATTTT
NA TRBJ2-5 TRBV20-1 NA CSARRGGQETQYF TGCAGTGCTAGACGAGGGGGCCAAGAGACCCAGTACTTC
NA TRBJ1-1 TRBV5-1 NA CASAEWGNTEAFF TGCGCCAGCGCCGAATGGGGAAACACTGAAGCTTTCTTT
NA TRBJ1-1 TRBV12-5 NA CVSVQGHTEAFF TGTGTCAGCGTCCAGGGGCACACTGAAGCTTTCTTT
many TRBJ1-5 TRBV7-8 NA CASSPSWADNQPQHF TGTGCCAGCAGCCCCTCTTGGGCGGACAATCAGCCCCAGCATTTT
few TRBJ1-2 TRBV2 TRBD1 CASRGQGEGYTF TGTGCCAGCAGGGGACAGGGGGAAGGCTACACCTTC
many TRBJ1-2 TRBV12-3/TRBV12-4 NA CASSPRIRADGFAGYGYTF TGTGCCAGCAGTCCTCGTATCCGGGCCGACGGGTTTGCCGGCTATGGCTACACCTTC
many TRBJ2-1 TRBV20-1 TRBD2 CSAWGGDLSYNEQFF TGCAGTGCTTGGGGGGGAGACCTCTCCTACAATGAGCAGTTCTTC
NA TRBJ2-1 TRBV11-2 TRBD2 CASRLTSGSTYNEQFF TGTGCCAGCAGGTTAACTAGCGGGAGTACCTACAATGAGCAGTTCTTC
many TRBJ2-1 TRBV29-1 NA CSGTGEESYNEQFF TGCAGCGGCACCGGGGAGGAGTCCTACAATGAGCAGTTCTTC
many TRBJ2-2 TRBV20-1 TRBD2 CSARLLAGSTGELFF TGCAGTGCTAGATTGCTAGCGGGGAGCACCGGGGAGCTGTTTTTT
NA TRBJ2-3 TRBV6-2/TRBV6-3 NA CASSRLGEGTDTQYF TGTGCCAGCAGTCGACTAGGTGAGGGCACAGATACGCAGTATTTT
many TRBJ1-2 TRBV5-1 NA CASSLGRQGGQDYTF TGCGCCAGCAGCTTGGGAAGGCAGGGAGGCCAAGACTACACCTTC
NA TRBJ2-5 TRBV2 TRBD2 CASRVPTSGGETQYF TGTGCCAGCAGAGTCCCGACTAGCGGTGGGGAGACCCAGTACTTC
NA TRBJ1-2 TRBV25-1 NA CASSPAGQWGYGYTF TGTGCCAGCAGTCCGGCAGGTCAGTGGGGCTATGGCTACACCTTC
NA TRBJ2-3 TRBV11-1 TRBD2 CASSTLAGARTDTQYF TGTGCCAGTAGTACCCTAGCGGGGGCCCGCACAGATACGCAGTATTTT
NA TRBJ2-1 TRBV12-3/TRBV12-4 TRBD1 CASSRHGQGHHNEQLF TGTGCCAGCAGCAGACACGGACAGGGGCACCACAATGAGCAGCTCTTC
NA TRBJ2-5 TRBV10-2 NA CASRPRPRFLETQYF TGCGCCAGCAGACCGCGGCCCCGGTTTCTGGAGACCCAGTACTTC
few TRBJ2-7 TRBV25-1 TRBD2 CASSALAGAGEQYF TGTGCCAGCAGTGCCCTAGCGGGAGCAGGGGAGCAGTACTTC
many TRBJ1-5 TRBV6-1 NA CASGEVRLLNQPQHF TGTGCCAGCGGGGAAGTGAGACTTTTGAATCAGCCCCAGCATTTT
many TRBJ1-6 TRBV5-1 NA CASSGGSYNSPLHF TGCGCCAGCAGCGGAGGCTCCTATAATTCACCCCTCCACTTT
few TRBJ2-2 TRBV4-2 NA CASSQELGWELFF TGTGCCAGCAGCCAAGAATTAGGGTGGGAGCTGTTTTTT